This TCR beta chain emerged from a study of a mutant IDH1 vaccine in newly diagnosed glioma. Study-wide background: There were eight vaccinations for patients, given in weeks 1, 3, 5, 7, 11, 15, 19 and 23. Onset of vaccination occurred 4-6 weeks following radiotherapy alone, or with temozolomide cycles.

Comment on this clone: Its antigen is not known.

Deletions cut 4 bases from V and 7 bases from J, with 17 bases between. The CDR3 has 14 residues. Germline V CDR1 and CDR2: SGHKS, YYEKEE (reference sequence). Here immunoSEQ multiplex PCR was the method, and the copy in TCRdb shows in-frame clones only, minus some. The profile shows 50,000 to 75,000 clones, 80% of them singletons. The time point: week 11, during vaccination. Every single dose of the vaccine, 300 ug of mutant IDH1 20-mer peptide, came with topical imiquimod. The receptor comes from a man aged 45-65 years with glioma. This sample comprised PBMCs, obtained from a glioma patient whose treatment included an IDH1 peptide vaccine. This chain connects TRBV5-5 to TRBJ1-2, with D uncertain. In DNA, the CDR3 is TGTGCCAGCAGCCCCGGGAATGCAGAGGCTGGCTACACCTTC. Translated: CASSPGNAEAGYTF.